This TCR beta chain appears in the sequencing data of a study of vaccination and CD4 T cells after COVID-19. On the study more broadly: Two doses of either BNT162b2 or mRNA-1273 vaccine were given to participants.

Treatment denoted: approximately 11-day PBMC culture with coronavirus spike peptide pools or control peptides (ViraFEST assay). In germline, CDR1 is DFQATT, CDR2 SNEGSKA (reference sequence). The CDR3 runs to 14 residues. The ends lost 5 bases at V and 2 bases at J; junction bases unmatched: 9. Cultured CD4+ T-cell DNA underwent Oncomine TCR Beta short-read sequencing. Researchers extracted genomic DNA from CD4+ T cells that had been cultured. From the PCR reads, TCRdb called clonotypes with MiXCR, one entry per CDR3 protein. The data contain under 15,000 distinct CDR3 sequences, 35% to 45% of them singletons. With regard to this clonotype: The antigen is not known.

Sequencing used CD4+ T cells from blood, cultured in vitro, obtained after SARS-CoV-2 vaccination. This receptor was obtained from a human donor who had recovered from COVID-19. V gene TRBV20-1 combines with J gene TRBJ2-7; 7 nucleotides agree with TRBD2. In nucleotides, the CDR3 is TGCAGTGCTCACGAAGCGGGACCGACCTACGAGCAGTACTTC. Protein product: CSAHEAGPTYEQYF.